This TCR beta chain came from a study of OX40 agonist ivuxolimab in advanced cancers. Data came from immunoSEQ multiplex PCR; TCRdb stores just in-frame clones and leaves some out. The sample holds 30,000 to 40,000 clones; approximately 80% are singletons and the top ten take 20% to 25%. Sequencing was performed on CD4+ or CD8+ T cells sorted from blood, taken in a trial of the OX40 agonist ivuxolimab. The receptor comes from an adult with an advanced solid tumor such as melanoma, head and neck, liver or kidney cancer.

The CDR3 nucleotides read TGTGCCTGGAGCCAACTAGAGCAGGAGCAGTACTTC. Translated, it gives CAWSQLEQEQYF. The rearrangement uses TRBV30 and TRBJ2-7; tentatively, D is TRBD2 (5 bases). Trimming stripped 3 bases from V and 7 bases from J, with 13 bases between. CDR1 is GTSNPN and CDR2 is SVGIG in the germline V gene (reference sequence). The CDR3 extends over 12 amino acids.